This T cell receptor beta chain was sequenced for a study of PD-L1 blockade in urothelial cancer. About the study: Beginning in about 2014, patients received atezolizumab, given as 1,200 mg intravenously every 3 weeks. The median T cell count in blood samples was over 140,000.

This clone was recorded a few times. The sample's time point: pretreatment peripheral blood. Locally advanced or metastatic urothelial carcinoma affected the patients. The table came from immunoSEQ multiplex PCR; TCRdb's copy has only in-frame clones and leaves some out. The sample carries approximately 90,000 clones, about 83% recorded once. Trimming took 5 bases from V and 1 from J, leaving 10 bases between them. Germline CDR1 is SGDLS and CDR2 is YYNGEE. The CDR3 is made up of 14 amino acids. This clonotype was obtained from a man aged 55 to 70 with urothelial cancer. V gene TRBV9 combines with J gene TRBJ1-5; D is perhaps TRBD1 (5 bases). The sequencing here drew on PBMCs, taken around atezolizumab (anti-PD-L1) treatment. DNA of the CDR3: TGTGCCAGCAGTCCGGACATCAGCAATCAGCCCCAGCATTTT. Translated: CASSPDISNQPQHF.